This TCR beta chain was sequenced for a study of regulatory T cells in long-lasting Graves disease. Arm-PCR of CDR3 regions with iRepertoire HTBI primers generated TCR beta libraries. TCRdb analysed the multiplex PCR reads with MiXCR anew, one entry per CDR3 protein. The table includes about 420,000 distinct CDR3 sequences, roughly 15% detected once. Described time point: newly diagnosed GD, antithyroid drugs for less than 3 months. The TCR library was made from RNA extracted from PBMCs. This clonotype appeared a few times. Unmatched junction bases numbered 10, after V lost 6 bases and J lost 2 bases. From germline, CDR1 is MDHEN and CDR2 SYDVKM. The CDR3 contains 16 residues. These sequences were also reported in another study, on T cells in Graves' hyperthyroidism and ophthalmopathy. That report notes: Exclusion criteria comprised uncontrolled infection, other autoimmune disease, pregnancy or lactation.

The sequence came from a woman in her late teens or twenties with Graves disease. The sequencing here drew on peripheral blood mononuclear cells (PBMCs), taken at new diagnosis, from a patient treated with antithyroid drugs. The V call is TRBV28, the J call TRBJ2-5; the match to TRBD2 covers 9 bases. DNA for the CDR3: TGTGCCAGCAGATTTGCGGGAGGGCCTTCACAAGAGACCCAGTACTTC. Residues: CASRFAGGPSQETQYF.